One and the same sample provided the 9 T cell receptor beta chains below, sequenced in a study of graft-versus-host responses after intestinal transplantation. Antigen specificity for these receptors is unknown. Profiled with immunoSEQ multiplex PCR; TCRdb holds only in-frame clones, not every one. The sample carries 99,000 or so clones, roughly 87% recorded once. Sample: unstimulated CD4+ T cells sorted from spleen or lymph node cells, taken before intestinal transplant. The receptors were sampled from a human donor who received an intestinal transplant.

This clone showed up just once. The chain uses TRBV28 and TRBJ2-1, with D perhaps being TRBD1 or TRBD2 (5 bases each). This CDR3 is 14 amino acids long. Trimming stripped 1 base from V and 7 bases from J, with 11 bases between. Germline V gene data show CDR1 as MDHEN and CDR2 as SYDVKM. The CDR3 DNA follows: TGTGCCAGCAGTTTATATCAGGGAGTAAATGAGCAGTTCTTC. Protein product: CASSLYQGVNEQFF.

Only one count was recorded for this clone. This chain links TRBV6-1 with TRBJ1-5, with D tentatively TRBD1 (6 bases). Per the germline V gene, CDR1 is MNHNS and CDR2 is SASEGT. The CDR3 totals 13 residues. V lost 4 bases, J lost 9 bases, and 13 bases lay in between. The CDR3 coding sequence is TGTGCCAGCAGTGCGGGACACTCCCGGCCCCAGCATTTT. This translates into CASSAGHSRPQHF.

J is TRBJ1-6 and V is TRBV6-5; D not certain. This CDR3 comprises 15 residues. CDR1 MNHEY and CDR2 SVGAGI come from the germline V gene. V was trimmed by 5 bases and J by 3 bases, leaving 11 bases between them. In DNA form, the CDR3 reads TGTGCCAGCAGTGCCCCGGCACTCTATAATTCACCCCTCCACTTT. Protein sequence: CASSAPALYNSPLHF.

The chain employs TRBV10-3 and TRBJ1-5, with D possibly TRBD1 on 5 matching bases. Germline lookup yields CDR1 ENHRY and CDR2 SYGVKD. With 8 bases removed from V and 3 bases from J, the gap between germline ends came to 17 bases. CDR3 length: 15 amino acids. For the CDR3, the DNA is TGTGCCATCCGATCCGGGACGGGGAACAATCAGCCCCAGCATTTT. As protein: CAIRSGTGNNQPQHF.

The chain employs TRBV2 and TRBJ1-1; D gene ambiguous. The germline CDR1 and CDR2 sequences are SNHLY and FYNNEI. V was trimmed by 7 bases and J by 0 bases, leaving 6 bases between them. The CDR3 contains 12 residues. CDR3 sequence (DNA): TGTGCCAGCACGAGAGTGAACACTGAAGCTTTCTTT. Translated, it gives CASTRVNTEAFF.

The chain has TRBV27 and TRBJ1-4, with 8 bases matching TRBD1. The CDR3 consists of 15 residues. V shed 0 bases and J 10 bases; nucleotides not matched to a gene: 7. Per germline, CDR1 MNHEY and CDR2 SMNVEV (reference sequence). The CDR3 is CASSLSGQAKVKLFF. The DNA of the CDR3 is TGTGCCAGCAGTTTATCGGGACAGGCCAAGGTAAAACTGTTTTTT.

The chain uses TRBV5-6 and TRBJ1-1; D not resolved. CDR1 is SGHDT, CDR2 YYEEEE, per germline. With 2 bases removed from V and 1 base from J, the gap between germline ends came to 9 bases. CDR3 size: 14 residues. The CDR3 sequence: CASSFDTQNTEAFF. The CDR3 DNA reads TGTGCCAGCAGCTTTGACACTCAGAACACTGAAGCTTTCTTT.

The chain carries TRBV7-3 and TRBJ1-6; TRBD1 matches at 7 bases. Germline lookup yields CDR1 SGHTA and CDR2 FQGTGA. V shed 2 bases and J 7 bases; nucleotides not matched to a gene: 2. The CDR3 loop spans 14 amino acids. In DNA, the CDR3 is TGTGCCAGCAGCTTAGGGACAGTAAATTCACCCCTCCACTTT. It translates to CASSLGTVNSPLHF. The entire variable domain, with the rest obtained from reference TRBV7-3 and TRBJ1-6, is as follows: GAGVSQTPSNKVTEKGKYVELRCDPISGHTALYWYRQSLGQGPEFLIYFQGTGAADDSGLPNDRFFAVRPEGSVSTLKIQRTERGDSAVYLCASSLGTVNSPLHFGNGTRLTVT.

V usage is TRBV30 and J usage is TRBJ1-1; possibly TRBD1 for D (5 bases). In germline, CDR1 is GTSNPN, CDR2 SVGIG (reference sequence). The CDR3 extends over 14 amino acids. V gave up 0 bases and J gave up 4 bases, with 12 bases separating them. The CDR3 DNA is TGTGCCTGGAGTGTGGGGGGAGTTGGCACTGAAGCTTTCTTT. Protein: CAWSVGGVGTEAFF.